Each of the 21 T cell receptor beta chains below was sequenced from the same sample in a study of cytomegalovirus exposure and HLA in healthy donors. This PCR relied on a set of 60 Vbeta primers and 13 Jbeta primers. Clones were sequenced by immunoSEQ multiplex PCR, and TCRdb holds only the in-frame ones, with some missing. The repertoire shows 150,000 to 250,000 clones; the top ten hold 0.74%. Sequenced material: PBMCs. These receptors were collected from a boy aged 10-17 years in good health and CMV-seronegative.

The rearrangement links TRBV25-1 to TRBJ2-1, with 8 bases aligning to TRBD2. Germline V gene sequence: CDR1 MGHDK, CDR2 SYGVNS. The V segment lost 1 base and the J segment 10 bases; nucleotides outside the gene matches: 15. This CDR3 region has 17 residues. This CDR3 is CASSESRSRGGRTEQFF. CDR3 DNA sequence: TGTGCCAGCAGTGAATCCCGATCACGGGGGGGGCGCACGGAGCAGTTCTTC.

The chain joins TRBV27 to TRBJ2-5, with D perhaps matching TRBD1 (7 bases). The J call could be wrong; TRBJ2-7 is a better fit for the DNA end. The CDR3 loop spans 16 amino acids. Germline V gene data show CDR1 as MNHEY and CDR2 as SMNVEV (reference sequence). CDR3 sequence reads: CASSYRGRGTSYEQYF. The CDR3 nucleotides read TGTGCCAGCAGTTATAGGGGCAGGGGGACTTCCTACGAGCAGTACTTC.

Turning to this clone: Other DNA sequences of this sample code for an identical CDR3. The V gene is TRBV6-5, the J gene TRBJ2-5, with TRBD2 matching 7 bases. This CDR3 is built from 13 residues. Germline V CDR1 and CDR2: MNHEY, SVGAGI. The J segment lost 5 bases and the V segment lost 2 bases, leaving 2 bases of the junction unmatched. The CDR3 coding sequence is TGTGCCAGCAGTTACGGGCGGGAGGAGACCCAGTACTTC. This translates into CASSYGREETQYF.

The chain links TRBV4-1 to TRBJ1-6; a weak D match, TRBD1 (5 bases). V was trimmed by 4 bases and J by 0 bases, leaving 19 bases between them. The germline V gene encodes CDR1 MGHRA and CDR2 YSYEKL. This CDR3 is built from 19 residues. The CDR3 loop is CASSRSQTELSSYNSPLHF. CDR3 DNA sequence: TGCGCCAGCAGCCGATCCCAGACAGAACTAAGCTCCTATAATTCACCCCTCCACTTT.

V is TRBV5-4 and J is TRBJ1-4; D perhaps matches TRBD1 (6 bases). Trimming removed 4 bases from V and 4 bases from J, with 14 bases in between. Germline CDR1 reads SGHNT; CDR2 reads YYREEE (reference sequence). The CDR3 is made up of 15 amino acids. In nucleotides, the CDR3 is TGTGCCAGCAGCCCACAACAGGGACATAATGAAAAACTGTTTTTT. Residues: CASSPQQGHNEKLFF.

This chain links TRBV7-9 with TRBJ1-5; tentative D call: TRBD1 (6 bases). This CDR3 comprises 18 residues. Trimming cost V 1 base and J 4 bases, with 20 bases left between them. CDR1 is SEHNR, CDR2 FQNEAQ, per germline (reference sequence). In DNA form, the CDR3 reads TGTGCCAGCAGCTTAGGGGCCCTGAAGGGGGAAAGGAATCAGCCCCAGCATTTT. It codes for CASSLGALKGERNQPQHF. Full variable domain (outside the CDR3, taken from reference TRBV7-9 and TRBJ1-5): DTGVSQNPRHKITKRGQNVTFRCDPISEHNRLYWYRQTLGQGPEFLTYFQNEAQLEKSRLLSDRFSAERPKGSFSTLEIQRTEQGDSAMYLCASSLGALKGERNQPQHFGDGTRLSIL.

This sequence joins TRBV7-3 and TRBJ1-1, with a weak D call TRBD1 (6 bases). In germline, CDR1 is SGHTA, CDR2 FQGTGA. The V and J ends lost 5 bases and 5 bases respectively, with 18 bases between them. This CDR3 is 15 amino acids long. CDR3 amino acids: CASSPNPGRGTEAFF. The CDR3 DNA reads TGTGCCAGCAGCCCAAACCCCGGGAGGGGGACTGAAGCTTTCTTT.

The chain carries TRBV7-6 and TRBJ1-6, with D maybe TRBD1 (6 bases). The ends were cut back, 4 bases at V and 4 bases at J, with 14 bases in the middle. Per germline, CDR1 SGHVS and CDR2 FNYEAQ. The CDR3 extends over 16 amino acids. CDR3 in amino acids: CASSYRSGQYNSPLHF. In nucleotides, the CDR3 is TGTGCCAGCAGCTATCGATCGGGACAATATAATTCACCCCTCCACTTT. The full variable domain, rest sourced from reference TRBV7-6 and TRBJ1-6, is GAGVSQSPRYKVTKRGQDVALRCDPISGHVSLYWYRQALGQGPEFLTYFNYEAQQDKSGLPNDRFSAERPEGSISTLTIQRTEQRDSAMYRCASSYRSGQYNSPLHFGNGTRLTVT.

V usage is TRBV4-1 and J usage is TRBJ1-1; the D gene is possibly TRBD1 (5 bases). From germline, CDR1 is MGHRA and CDR2 YSYEKL. CDR3 length: 14 residues. The germline V and J ends were trimmed by 1 base and 5 bases, with 11 bases remaining between them. The DNA of the CDR3 is TGCGCCAGCAGCCAAGCCGGGGGATTGACTGAAGCTTTCTTT. It is translated as CASSQAGGLTEAFF.

CDR3 region: CASINRDTSIGYTF. Here the CDR3 DNA reads TGTGCCAGCATCAACCGGGACACCTCTATCGGCTACACCTTC. The chain carries TRBV2 and TRBJ1-2; D is possibly TRBD1 (6 bases). This CDR3 is built from 14 residues. The ends were cut back, 7 bases at V and 8 bases at J, with 20 bases in the middle. Per the germline V gene, CDR1 is SNHLY and CDR2 is FYNNEI.

V and J are TRBV9 and TRBJ2-1; 10 bases match TRBD2. V shed 0 bases, J shed 1 base, and the junction held 1 base outside the gene matches. The CDR3 extends over 16 amino acids. The germline V gene encodes CDR1 SGDLS and CDR2 YYNGEE. The CDR3 region has the DNA TGTGCCAGCAGCGTAGCACTAGCGGGGTCCTACAATGAGCAGTTCTTC. Translation gives CASSVALAGSYNEQFF.

V and J are TRBV6-5 and TRBJ1-5, with TRBD1 identical over 8 bases. Germline assignment: CDR1 MNHEY and CDR2 SVGAGI. V lost 7 bases to trimming and J lost 2 bases; unmatched junction nucleotides: 7. The CDR3 sequence is 15 residues long. The CDR3 reads CASNPTGEGNQPQHF. The CDR3 DNA is TGTGCCAGCAACCCGACAGGGGAAGGCAATCAGCCCCAGCATTTT.

This chain connects TRBV30 to TRBJ2-3; 9 bases map to TRBD2. V lost 4 bases, J lost 3 bases, and 8 bases stayed unmatched. Germline V gene data show CDR1 as GTSNPN and CDR2 as SVGIG (reference sequence). The length of the CDR3 is 15 residues. The DNA for the CDR3 is TGTGCCTGGAAATGGTTTAGCGGGGGAACAGATACGCAGTATTTT. It specifies CAWKWFSGGTDTQYF.

This sequence joins TRBV6-5 and TRBJ1-1; D not certain. CDR3 length: 13 residues. V lost 7 bases, J lost 0 bases, and 9 bases lay in between. Germline values: CDR1 MNHEY, CDR2 SVGAGI. CDR3 nucleotides: TGTGCCAGCACCTTGGCCCTGAACACTGAAGCTTTCTTT. Protein sequence: CASTLALNTEAFF.

The chain employs TRBV30 and TRBJ2-1; no clear D gene. Germline CDR1 GTSNPN, CDR2 SVGIG (reference sequence). The CDR3 runs to 12 residues. V was cut by 0 bases and J by 9 bases, with 9 bases left in between. The CDR3 DNA reads TGTGCCTGGAGTGTAGAGATAACTGAGCAGTTCTTC. It yields the protein CAWSVEITEQFF.

V usage is TRBV9 and J usage is TRBJ1-2; possible D gene TRBD1, 6 bases. The CDR3 runs 12 residues. Trimming cost V 7 bases and J 7 bases, with 14 bases left between them. CDR1 and CDR2 (germline): SGDLS, YYNGEE. DNA of the CDR3: TGTGCCAGCGAAGGGGGGGCGCGTGGCTACACCTTC. The encoded protein is CASEGGARGYTF.

The chain carries TRBV18 and TRBJ2-7, with 7 bases that match TRBD2. The CDR3 contains 14 residues. V lost 5 bases to trimming and J lost 2 bases; unmatched junction nucleotides: 6. Germline CDR1 is KGHSH and CDR2 is LQKENI. CDR3 bases: TGTGCCAGCTCAGGCAGGGAGGGGACCTACGAGCAGTACTTC. Translation gives CASSGREGTYEQYF.

V gene TRBV14 combines with J gene TRBJ1-2; 7 bases fit TRBD1. J gave up 8 bases and V 4 bases, and 13 bases lay outside the gene matches. Germline CDR1 and CDR2: SGHDN and FVKESK. There are 15 residues in the CDR3. The CDR3 is CASSPMRGLTEGYTF. Written as DNA, the CDR3 is TGTGCCAGCAGCCCGATGAGGGGGCTGACGGAGGGCTACACCTTC.

To note about this clone: A read error may account for a junction end that differs from germline. The chain carries TRBV11-2 and TRBJ2-5, with TRBD1 matching 9 bases. This CDR3 has 16 residues. Germline values: CDR1 SGHAT, CDR2 FQNNGV. The CDR3 loop reads CASSSSTYRGQGTQYF. DNA of the CDR3: TGTGCCAGCAGCTCATCGACATACAGGGGGCAAGGGACCCAGTACTTC. Filled out from reference TRBV11-2 and TRBJ2-5, the complete variable domain reads EAGVAQSPRYKIIEKRQSVAFWCNPISGHATLYWYQQILGQGPKLLIQFQNNGVVDDSQLPKDRFSAERLKGVDSTLKIQPAKLEDSAVYLCASSSSTYRGQGTQYFGPGTRLLVL.

The chain employs TRBV28 and TRBJ2-2; D gene uncertain. The CDR3 covers 15 residues. CDR1 and CDR2 (germline): MDHEN, SYDVKM. The V end was cut by 4 bases, the J end by 3 bases, with 12 bases between. Here the CDR3 DNA reads TGTGCCAGCAGTTCGGGTGGTTGGGACACCGGGGAGCTGTTTTTT. This sequence encodes CASSSGGWDTGELFF.

The chain couples TRBV28 to TRBJ1-3, with TRBD1 identical over 9 bases. Germline lookup yields CDR1 MDHEN and CDR2 SYDVKM. Germline trimming cut 6 bases from V and 8 bases from J; bases unmatched to any gene: 8. This CDR3 is built from 14 residues. CDR3 in DNA: TGTGCCAGCAGCAGGGGACAGGGAGGATACACCATATATTTT. The encoded protein is CASSRGQGGYTIYF. Full variable domain (rest looked up from reference TRBV28 and TRBJ1-3): DVKVTQSSRYLVKRTGEKVFLECVQDMDHENMFWYRQDPGLGLRLIYFSYDVKMKEKGDIPEGYSVSREKKERFSLILESASTNQTSMYLCASSRGQGGYTIYFGEGSWLTVV.